These 25 T cell receptor beta chains were all obtained from the same sample, sequenced in a study of T cells in localized non-small cell lung cancer. Clones were read by immunoSEQ multiplex PCR, and TCRdb kept only the in-frame ones, dropping some. The sample holds about 48,000 clones, approximately 75% seen once. This specimen was peripheral blood, taken before any cancer treatment. These TCRs come from a man aged 40-75 years with stage I squamous cell lung carcinoma.

The chain joins TRBV27 to TRBJ2-7; 9 bases line up with TRBD1. With V trimmed by 11 bases and J by 0 bases, 5 bases remained unmatched. The CDR3 is made up of 13 amino acids. In germline, CDR1 is MNHEY, CDR2 SMNVEV (reference sequence). The CDR3 DNA is TGTGCCGCCGCACAGGGGGCCTCCTACGAGCAGTACTTC. It specifies CAAAQGASYEQYF.

The chain uses TRBV5-4 and TRBJ2-1; 7 positions agree with TRBD1. V dropped 5 bases and J dropped 7; count of bases not matched to a gene: 18. The CDR3 totals 17 residues. Germline V gene lookup returns CDR1 SGHNT and CDR2 YYREEE (reference sequence). The CDR3: CASRPELTGQGRNEQFF. The CDR3 bases are TGTGCCAGCAGACCGGAACTGACAGGGCAGGGTCGGAATGAGCAGTTCTTC. Supplemented by reference TRBV5-4 and TRBJ2-1, the full variable domain reads ETGVTQSPTHLIKTRGQQVTLRCSSQSGHNTVSWYQQALGQGPQFIFQYYREEENGRGNFPPRFSGLQFPNYSSELNVNALELDDSALYLCASRPELTGQGRNEQFFGPGTRLTVL.

This clone was seen a handful of times. The chain joins TRBV6-6 to TRBJ2-7; 7 bases align to TRBD2. CDR3 length: 14 residues. The J segment lost 2 bases and the V segment lost 8 bases, leaving 9 bases of the junction unmatched. Germline V gene lookup returns CDR1 MNHNY and CDR2 SVGAGI (reference sequence). The CDR3 here is CASDDEAGAYEQYF. DNA of the CDR3: TGTGCCAGCGACGACGAGGCGGGAGCCTACGAGCAGTACTTC.

This clone was seen once. J is TRBJ1-5 and V is TRBV27, with TRBD1 as a possible D gene (5 bases). Germline assignment: CDR1 MNHEY and CDR2 SMNVEV (reference sequence). Trimming removed 2 bases at V and 2 bases at J, with 13 bases between. This CDR3 has 16 residues. The DNA for the CDR3 is TGTGCCAGCAGTTTAGCCAGGGCTCGGGGCAATCAGCCCCAGCATTTT. Encoded protein: CASSLARARGNQPQHF.

The chain links TRBV19 to TRBJ2-6, with 11 nucleotides matching TRBD1. The CDR3 has 17 residues. Germline V lookup: CDR1 LNHDA, CDR2 SQIVND (reference sequence). V trimming: 3 bases; J trimming: 2 bases; junction bases outside the gene matches: 3. This CDR3 reads CASSMRTGGAGANVLTF. The DNA of the CDR3 is TGTGCCAGTAGTATGCGGACAGGGGGCGCTGGGGCCAACGTCCTGACTTTC.

This rearrangement joins TRBV28 to TRBJ1-2; possible D gene TRBD1, 5 bases. Germline values: CDR1 MDHEN, CDR2 SYDVKM. CDR3 length: 14 residues. V lost 1 base and J lost 4, with 10 bases in between. For the CDR3, the DNA is TGTGCCAGCAGTTTATACGGGGGGACCTATGGCTACACCTTC. It encodes CASSLYGGTYGYTF.

The genes are TRBV11-2 and TRBJ1-1; unclear D gene. This CDR3 has 12 amino acids. In germline, CDR1 is SGHAT, CDR2 FQNNGV. Trimming shortened V by 5 bases and J by 7 bases, and 11 bases separated the two germline ends. The CDR3 DNA reads as TGTGCCAGCAGCGACCTCGGGCTTGAAGCTTTCTTT. Amino acid sequence: CASSDLGLEAFF.

The chain uses TRBV19 and TRBJ1-2, with D perhaps matching TRBD1 (6 bases). The CDR3 extends over 15 amino acids. Germline values: CDR1 LNHDA, CDR2 SQIVND (reference sequence). V was shortened by 3 bases and J by 3 bases, with 14 bases between the two germline ends. Here the CDR3 reads CASSIGQIWDYGYTF. The CDR3 DNA is TGTGCCAGTAGTATTGGACAGATTTGGGACTATGGCTACACCTTC.

The V call is TRBV28, the J call TRBJ1-4; perhaps TRBD1 as D (6 bases). The CDR3 loop spans 13 amino acids. In germline, CDR1 is MDHEN, CDR2 SYDVKM. V was shortened by 10 bases and J by 3 bases, with 12 bases between the two germline ends. CDR3 DNA sequence: TGTGCCACCCGACAGGCTTCTAATGAAAAACTGTTTTTT. It yields the protein CATRQASNEKLFF.

V and J are TRBV5-4 and TRBJ2-2, with D tentatively TRBD2 (5 bases). The V and J ends lost 4 bases and 1 base respectively, with 8 bases between them. CDR1 and CDR2 from the germline V gene are SGHNT and YYREEE (reference sequence). The CDR3 totals 14 residues. CDR3 DNA: TGTGCCAGCAGCGGTGGACTGAACACCGGGGAGCTGTTTTTT. The encoded protein is CASSGGLNTGELFF.

The chain couples TRBV13 to TRBJ2-3; the D gene is possibly TRBD2 (7 bases). The V and J ends lost 5 bases and 2 bases respectively, with 11 bases between them. The CDR3 runs to 14 residues. Germline values: CDR1 PRHDT, CDR2 FYEKMQ (reference sequence). The CDR3 sequence is CASSPGGPTDTQYF. For the CDR3, the DNA is TGTGCCAGCAGCCCGGGGGGCCCCACAGATACGCAGTATTTT.

Only a few counts were recorded for this clone. V and J are TRBV6-1 and TRBJ1-1; D possibly corresponds to TRBD1 (5 bases). Germline-derived CDR1 and CDR2 are MNHNS and SASEGT. The V end lost 10 bases, the J end lost 1 base, and 13 bases lay between the germline ends. This CDR3 has 13 amino acids. The CDR3 nucleotides are TGTGCCACCTCGGGAGGGGCGAACACTGAAGCTTTCTTT. As protein: CATSGGANTEAFF.

The genes are TRBV9 and TRBJ1-3; TRBD1 is a possible D gene (6 bases). Germline CDR1 and CDR2: SGDLS and YYNGEE. V was clipped by 0 bases and J by 4 bases, with 11 bases between them. This CDR3 has 15 residues. The CDR3 nucleotides are TGTGCCAGCAGCGTAGGTCCCGACAGGGGAAACACCATATATTTT. Translated, it gives CASSVGPDRGNTIYF.

The chain employs TRBV21-1 and TRBJ2-1; TRBD1, the D gene given by the table, was not confirmed from the DNA. TRBV21-1 is listed as a pseudogene. This CDR3 is 17 amino acids long. The CDR3 DNA sequence: TGTGCCAGCAGCGCTCCAATGCCGGGACAGATGTACAATGAGCAGTTCTTC. Its protein product is CASSAPMPGQMYNEQFF.

The CDR3 is CASTPVKNTGELFF. The CDR3 DNA reads as TGCGCCAGCACCCCAGTCAAGAACACCGGGGAGCTGTTTTTT. The gene calls are TRBV5-1 and TRBJ2-2; D not resolved. The CDR3 runs to 14 residues. The V and J ends lost 6 bases and 1 base respectively, with 10 bases between them. The germline CDR1 and CDR2 sequences are SGHRS and YFSETQ.

This clone was seen only a few times. This rearrangement joins TRBV6-5 to TRBJ1-3; 7 nucleotides agree with TRBD1. V lost 4 bases to trimming and J lost 2 bases; unmatched junction nucleotides: 8. The CDR3 sequence is 16 residues long. Germline V CDR1 and CDR2: MNHEY, SVGAGI. In DNA, the CDR3 is TGTGCCAGCAGTTCCCCGACAGGGCTGACTGGAAACACCATATATTTT. The encoded protein is CASSSPTGLTGNTIYF.

V is TRBV27 and J is TRBJ1-1, with D possibly matching TRBD1 (6 bases). This CDR3 is built from 14 residues. CDR1 and CDR2 from the germline V gene are MNHEY and SMNVEV (reference sequence). V shed 7 bases and J shed 0 bases, with 12 bases lying between them. DNA for the CDR3: TGTGCCAGCATTCCGGGGGGGCTGAACACTGAAGCTTTCTTT. This translates into CASIPGGLNTEAFF.

V is TRBV28 and J is TRBJ2-1; D may be TRBD2 (6 bases). In germline, CDR1 is MDHEN, CDR2 SYDVKM. V lost 6 bases and J lost 3, with 12 bases in between. This CDR3 has 14 amino acids. The CDR3 here is CASSPLEGYNEQFF. The CDR3 nucleotides read TGTGCCAGCAGCCCGCTGGAGGGCTACAATGAGCAGTTCTTC. Combining the CDR3 with reference TRBV28 and TRBJ2-1 gives the whole variable domain DVKVTQSSRYLVKRTGEKVFLECVQDMDHENMFWYRQDPGLGLRLIYFSYDVKMKEKGDIPEGYSVSREKKERFSLILESASTNQTSMYLCASSPLEGYNEQFFGPGTRLTVL.

The CDR3 DNA reads as TGTGCCTGGAGTGTATTGGGACAGGGGGCTTCAGCTTTCTTT. Amino acid sequence: CAWSVLGQGASAFF. The V gene is TRBV30, the J gene TRBJ1-1; 12 nucleotides line up with TRBD1. With 0 bases clipped from V and 10 bases from J, the junction kept 6 bases outside the gene matches. The germline gives CDR1 GTSNPN, CDR2 SVGIG (reference sequence). The CDR3 has 14 amino acids.

V usage is TRBV19 and J usage is TRBJ1-2, with D unclear. With 0 bases removed from V and 0 bases from J, the gap between germline ends came to 17 bases. Germline CDR1 is LNHDA and CDR2 is SQIVND (reference sequence). The CDR3 contains 18 residues. As DNA, the CDR3 is TGTGCCAGTAGTATAGATCTAATTCTCGGCACCACTAACTATGGCTACACCTTC. Its translation is CASSIDLILGTTNYGYTF.

The rearrangement joins TRBV7-9 to TRBJ2-5, with D possibly called TRBD1 or TRBD2 (6 bases each). Trimming shortened V by 8 bases and J by 7 bases, and 17 bases separated the two germline ends. The CDR3 runs 13 residues. Germline CDR1 SEHNR, CDR2 FQNEAQ (reference sequence). The CDR3 region is CASGLQGGGTQYF. DNA for the CDR3: TGTGCCAGCGGATTACAGGGAGGAGGGACCCAGTACTTC.

V is TRBV2 and J is TRBJ2-5; no clear D gene. Germline V CDR1 and CDR2: SNHLY, FYNNEI. V was cut by 6 bases and J by 5 bases, with 7 bases left in between. This CDR3 comprises 11 residues. The CDR3 loop is CASSPVETQYF. As DNA, the CDR3 is TGTGCCAGCAGCCCAGTCGAGACCCAGTACTTC.

The chain combines TRBV5-6 with TRBJ2-3; TRBD2 matches at 10 bases. The CDR3 is 17 residues long. Per germline, CDR1 SGHDT and CDR2 YYEEEE. J was trimmed by 6 bases and V by 3 bases; bases with no gene match: 13. CDR3 sequence: CASSSVRSASGGDTQYF. CDR3 nucleotides: TGTGCCAGCAGCTCGGTGAGGTCGGCTAGCGGGGGTGATACGCAGTATTTT. Based on the CDR3 plus reference TRBV5-6 and TRBJ2-3, the full variable domain is DAGVTQSPTHLIKTRGQQVTLRCSPKSGHDTVSWYQQALGQGPQFIFQYYEEEERQRGNFPDRFSGHQFPNYSSELNVNALLLGDSALYLCASSSVRSASGGDTQYFGPGTRLTVL.

This clone came up a few times. The CDR3 loop reads CASSLVGGAGNEQFF. Written as DNA, the CDR3 is TGTGCCAGCAGCTTAGTGGGGGGGGCCGGAAATGAGCAGTTCTTC. This rearrangement joins TRBV11-3 to TRBJ2-1, with D tentatively TRBD2 (7 bases). The CDR3 is 15 amino acids. Trimming stripped 1 base from V and 7 bases from J, with 14 bases between. Germline V CDR1 and CDR2: SGHNT, YENEEA. Drawing the rest from reference TRBV11-3 and TRBJ2-1, the complete variable domain is EAGVVQSPRYKIIEKKQPVAFWCNPISGHNTLYWYLQNLGQGPELLIRYENEEAVDDSQLPKDRFSAERLKGVDSTLKIQPAELGDSAVYLCASSLVGGAGNEQFFGPGTRLTVL.

This clone is classed as medium-sized (0.01 to 0.1%). Other DNA sequences of this sample code for an identical CDR3. The V call is TRBV13, the J call TRBJ2-7; TRBD1 is a possible D gene (5 bases). Trimming shortened V by 3 bases and J by 5 bases, and 17 bases separated the two germline ends. Germline assignment: CDR1 PRHDT and CDR2 FYEKMQ (reference sequence). There are 15 residues in the CDR3. CDR3 sequence: CASSFRVEQDHEQYF. CDR3 in DNA: TGTGCCAGCAGCTTCAGGGTCGAGCAGGACCACGAGCAGTACTTC. Combining the CDR3 with reference TRBV13 and TRBJ2-7 gives the whole variable domain AAGVIQSPRHLIKEKRETATLKCYPIPRHDTVYWYQQGPGQDPQFLISFYEKMQSDKGSIPDRFSAQQFSDYHSELNMSSLELGDSALYFCASSFRVEQDHEQYFGPGTRLTVT.